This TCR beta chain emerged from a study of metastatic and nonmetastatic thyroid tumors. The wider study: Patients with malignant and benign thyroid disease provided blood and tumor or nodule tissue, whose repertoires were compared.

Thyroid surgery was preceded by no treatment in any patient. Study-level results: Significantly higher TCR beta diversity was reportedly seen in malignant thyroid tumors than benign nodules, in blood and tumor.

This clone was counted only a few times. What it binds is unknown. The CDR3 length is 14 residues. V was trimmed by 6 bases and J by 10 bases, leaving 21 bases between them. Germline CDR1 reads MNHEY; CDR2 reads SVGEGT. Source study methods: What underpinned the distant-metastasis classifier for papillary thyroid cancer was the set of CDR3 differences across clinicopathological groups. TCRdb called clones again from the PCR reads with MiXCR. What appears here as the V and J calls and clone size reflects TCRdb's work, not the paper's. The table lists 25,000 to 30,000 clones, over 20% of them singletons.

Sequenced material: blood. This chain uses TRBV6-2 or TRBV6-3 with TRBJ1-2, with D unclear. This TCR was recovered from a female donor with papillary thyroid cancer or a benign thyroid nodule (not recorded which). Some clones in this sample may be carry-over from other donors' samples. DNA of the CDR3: TGTGCCAGCAGACTAAACACGGCGAGAGATGACTACACCTTC. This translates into CASRLNTARDDYTF.